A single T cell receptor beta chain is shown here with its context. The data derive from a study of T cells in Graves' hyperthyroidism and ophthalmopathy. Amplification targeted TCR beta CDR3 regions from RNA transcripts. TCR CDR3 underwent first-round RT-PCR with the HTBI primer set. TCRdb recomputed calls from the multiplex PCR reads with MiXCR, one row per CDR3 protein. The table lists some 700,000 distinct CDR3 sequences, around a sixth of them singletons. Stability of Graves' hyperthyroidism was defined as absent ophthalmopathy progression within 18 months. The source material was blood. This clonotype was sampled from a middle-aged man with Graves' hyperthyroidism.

The DNA of the CDR3 is TGCAGTGCTAGAGATCTCGGCCGGCGTGGCTACACCTTC. Protein: CSARDLGRRGYTF. The chain combines TRBV20-1 with TRBJ1-2; D remains unclear. This CDR3 contains 13 residues. From germline, CDR1 is DFQATT and CDR2 SNEGSKA (reference sequence). The V gene lost 0 bases and the J gene lost 7 bases, with 12 bases spanning the gap.